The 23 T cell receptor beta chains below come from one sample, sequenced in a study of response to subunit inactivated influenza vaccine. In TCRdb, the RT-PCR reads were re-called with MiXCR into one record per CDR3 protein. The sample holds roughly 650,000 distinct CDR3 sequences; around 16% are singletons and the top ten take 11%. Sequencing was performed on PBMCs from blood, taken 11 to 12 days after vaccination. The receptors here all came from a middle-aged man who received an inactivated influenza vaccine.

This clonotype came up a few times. The CDR3 is CASSVGKITEAFF. CDR3 sequence (DNA): TGCGCCAGCAGTGTAGGGAAGATCACTGAAGCTTTCTTT. This rearrangement joins TRBV10-2 to TRBJ1-1, with D uncertain. The V gene lost 4 bases and the J gene lost 4 bases, with 10 bases spanning the gap. CDR1 and CDR2 from the germline V gene are WSHSY and SAAADI. The CDR3 is made up of 13 amino acids.

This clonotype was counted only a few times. The CDR3 loop reads CASSQLRGDYGYTF. In DNA form, the CDR3 reads TGTGCCAGCAGCCAGCTCCGGGGCGACTATGGCTACACCTTC. The chain is built from TRBV4-2 and TRBJ1-2; tentative D call: TRBD1 (5 bases). CDR1 is LGHNA, CDR2 YNFKEQ, per germline. There are 14 residues in the CDR3. The germline V and J ends were trimmed by 3 bases and 3 bases, with 11 bases remaining between them.

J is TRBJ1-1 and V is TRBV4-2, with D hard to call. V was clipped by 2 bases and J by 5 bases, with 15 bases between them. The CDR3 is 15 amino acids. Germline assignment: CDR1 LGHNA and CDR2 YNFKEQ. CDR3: CASSQSPLEVTEAFF. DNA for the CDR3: TGTGCCAGCAGCCAATCACCCCTTGAGGTGACTGAAGCTTTCTTT.

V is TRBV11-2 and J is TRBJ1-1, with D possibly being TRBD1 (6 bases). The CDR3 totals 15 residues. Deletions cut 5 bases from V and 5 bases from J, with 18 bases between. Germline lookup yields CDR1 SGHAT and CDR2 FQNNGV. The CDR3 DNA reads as TGTGCCAGCAGCCACCTCGCCACAGGGAGGACTGAAGCTTTCTTT. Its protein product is CASSHLATGRTEAFF. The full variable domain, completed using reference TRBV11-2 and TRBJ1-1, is EAGVAQSPRYKIIEKRQSVAFWCNPISGHATLYWYQQILGQGPKLLIQFQNNGVVDDSQLPKDRFSAERLKGVDSTLKIQPAKLEDSAVYLCASSHLATGRTEAFFGQGTRLTVV.

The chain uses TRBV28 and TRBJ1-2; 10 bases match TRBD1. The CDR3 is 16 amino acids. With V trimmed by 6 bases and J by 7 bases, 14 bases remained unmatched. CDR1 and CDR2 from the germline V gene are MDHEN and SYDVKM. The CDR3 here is CASSLPPGQGMVGYTF. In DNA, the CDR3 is TGTGCCAGCAGCCTCCCACCGGGACAGGGGATGGTTGGCTACACCTTC.

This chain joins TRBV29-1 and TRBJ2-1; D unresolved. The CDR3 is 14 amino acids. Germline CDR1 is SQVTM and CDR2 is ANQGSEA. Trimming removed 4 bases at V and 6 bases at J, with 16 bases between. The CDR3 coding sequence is TGCAGCGTTGGAGATAGCTCGAGTGGCAATGAGCAGTTCTTC. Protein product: CSVGDSSSGNEQFF.

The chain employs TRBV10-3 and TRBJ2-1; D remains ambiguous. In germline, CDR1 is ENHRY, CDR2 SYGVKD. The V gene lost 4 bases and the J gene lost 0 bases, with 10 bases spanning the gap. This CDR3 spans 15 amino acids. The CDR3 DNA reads TGTGCCATCAGTGGCCCAGTTACCTCCTACAATGAGCAGTTCTTC. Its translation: CAISGPVTSYNEQFF.

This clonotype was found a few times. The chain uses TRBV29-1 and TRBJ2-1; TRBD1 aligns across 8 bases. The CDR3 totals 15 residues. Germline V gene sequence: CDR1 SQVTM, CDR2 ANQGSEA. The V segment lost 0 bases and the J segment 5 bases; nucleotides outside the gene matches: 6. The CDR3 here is CSVEESRGQDNEQFF. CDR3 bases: TGCAGCGTTGAAGAAAGCAGGGGACAGGACAATGAGCAGTTCTTC.

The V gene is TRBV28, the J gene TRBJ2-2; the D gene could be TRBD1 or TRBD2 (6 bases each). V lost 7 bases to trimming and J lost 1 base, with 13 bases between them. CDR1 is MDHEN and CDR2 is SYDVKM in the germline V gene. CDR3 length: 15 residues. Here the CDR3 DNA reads TGTGCCAGCACCACGGGGGCTTGGAACACCGGGGAGCTGTTTTTT. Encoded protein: CASTTGAWNTGELFF.

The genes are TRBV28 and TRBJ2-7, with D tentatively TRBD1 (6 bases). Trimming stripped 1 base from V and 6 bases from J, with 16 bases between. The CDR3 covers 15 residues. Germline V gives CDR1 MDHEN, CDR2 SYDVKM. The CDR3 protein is CASSLFPARGGEQYF. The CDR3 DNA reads TGTGCCAGCAGTTTATTCCCTGCCAGGGGTGGCGAGCAGTACTTC.

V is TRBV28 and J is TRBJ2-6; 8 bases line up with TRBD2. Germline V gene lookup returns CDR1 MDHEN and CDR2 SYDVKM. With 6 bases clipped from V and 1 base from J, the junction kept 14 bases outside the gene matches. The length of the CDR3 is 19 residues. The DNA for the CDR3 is TGTGCCAGCAGACACAGGACTAGCCCCCTACTATCTGGGGCCAACGTCCTGACTTTC. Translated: CASRHRTSPLLSGANVLTF.

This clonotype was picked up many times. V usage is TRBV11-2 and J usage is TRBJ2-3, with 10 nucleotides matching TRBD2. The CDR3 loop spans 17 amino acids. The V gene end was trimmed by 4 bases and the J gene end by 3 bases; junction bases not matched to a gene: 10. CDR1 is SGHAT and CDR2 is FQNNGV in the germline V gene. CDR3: CASSSLAGALGTDTQYF. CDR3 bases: TGTGCCAGCAGCTCCCTAGCGGGAGCGTTGGGTACAGATACGCAGTATTTT.

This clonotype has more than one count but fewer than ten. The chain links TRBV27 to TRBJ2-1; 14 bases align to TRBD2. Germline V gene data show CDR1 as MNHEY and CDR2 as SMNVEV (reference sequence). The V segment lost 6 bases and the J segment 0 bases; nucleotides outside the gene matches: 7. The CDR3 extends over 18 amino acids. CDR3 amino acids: CASRKGLAGGSSYNEQFF. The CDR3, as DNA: TGTGCCAGCAGGAAAGGACTAGCGGGGGGCTCCTCCTACAATGAGCAGTTCTTC.

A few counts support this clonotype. CDR3 coding DNA: TGCGCCAGCAGCCTAACGCCCGGGGGCCTTAGCACAGATACGCAGTATTTT. This sequence encodes CASSLTPGGLSTDTQYF. The chain employs TRBV5-1 and TRBJ2-3, with D perhaps being TRBD1 or TRBD2 (6 bases each). V was cut by 4 bases and J by 0 bases, with 18 bases left in between. Germline CDR1 reads SGHRS; CDR2 reads YFSETQ. CDR3 length: 17 residues.

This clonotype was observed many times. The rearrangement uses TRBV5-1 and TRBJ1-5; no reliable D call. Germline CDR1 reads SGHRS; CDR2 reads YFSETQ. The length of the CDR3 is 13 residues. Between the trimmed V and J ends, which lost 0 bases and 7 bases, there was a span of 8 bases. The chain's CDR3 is CASSLEGRQPQHF. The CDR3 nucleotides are TGCGCCAGCAGCTTGGAAGGGCGCCAGCCCCAGCATTTT. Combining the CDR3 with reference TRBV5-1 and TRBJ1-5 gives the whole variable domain KAGVTQTPRYLIKTRGQQVTLSCSPISGHRSVSWYQQTPGQGLQFLFEYFSETQRNKGNFPGRFSGRQFSNSRSEMNVSTLELGDSALYLCASSLEGRQPQHFGDGTRLSIL.

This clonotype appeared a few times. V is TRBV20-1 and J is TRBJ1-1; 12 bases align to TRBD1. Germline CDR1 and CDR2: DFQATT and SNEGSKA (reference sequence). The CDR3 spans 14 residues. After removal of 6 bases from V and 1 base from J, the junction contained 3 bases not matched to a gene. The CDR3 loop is CSARDRGQNTEAFF. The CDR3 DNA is TGCAGTGCCAGGGACAGGGGGCAGAACACTGAAGCTTTCTTT.

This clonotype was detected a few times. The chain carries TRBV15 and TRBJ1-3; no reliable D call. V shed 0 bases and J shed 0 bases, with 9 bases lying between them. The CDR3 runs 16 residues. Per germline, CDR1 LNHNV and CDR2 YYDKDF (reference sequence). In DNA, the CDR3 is TGTGCCACCAGCAGAGATTTTATTCGCTCTGGAAACACCATATATTTT. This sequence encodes CATSRDFIRSGNTIYF.

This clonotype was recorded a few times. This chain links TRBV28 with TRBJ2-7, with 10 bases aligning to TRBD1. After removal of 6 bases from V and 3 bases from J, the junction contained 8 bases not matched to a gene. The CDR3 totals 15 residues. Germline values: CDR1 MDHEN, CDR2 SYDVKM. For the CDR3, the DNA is TGTGCCAGCAGCTCCCTTGACAGGGGGCTCTACGAGCAGTACTTC. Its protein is CASSSLDRGLYEQYF.

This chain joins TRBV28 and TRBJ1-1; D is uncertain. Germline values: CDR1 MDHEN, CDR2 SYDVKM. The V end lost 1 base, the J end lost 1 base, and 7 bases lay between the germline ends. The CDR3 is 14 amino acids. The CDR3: CASSLSRQNTEAFF. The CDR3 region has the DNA TGTGCCAGCAGTTTATCGAGGCAGAACACTGAAGCTTTCTTT.

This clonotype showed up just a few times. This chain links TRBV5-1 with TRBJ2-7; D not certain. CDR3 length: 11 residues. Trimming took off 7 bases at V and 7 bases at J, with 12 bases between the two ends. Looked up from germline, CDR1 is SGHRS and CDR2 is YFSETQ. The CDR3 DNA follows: TGCGCCAGCGGGGTGGGAAATGAGCAGTACTTC. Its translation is CASGVGNEQYF.

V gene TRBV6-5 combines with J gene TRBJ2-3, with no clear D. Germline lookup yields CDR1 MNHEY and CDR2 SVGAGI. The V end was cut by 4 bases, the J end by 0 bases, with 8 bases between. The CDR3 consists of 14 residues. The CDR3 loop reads CASSWQDSTDTQYF. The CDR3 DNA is TGTGCCAGCAGTTGGCAGGATAGCACAGATACGCAGTATTTT.

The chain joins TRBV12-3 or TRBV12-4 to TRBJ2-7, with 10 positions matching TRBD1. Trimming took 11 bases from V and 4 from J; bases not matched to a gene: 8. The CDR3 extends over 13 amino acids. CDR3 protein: CASGTGEQYEQYF. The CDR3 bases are TGTGCCTCCGGGACAGGGGAACAGTACGAGCAGTACTTC.

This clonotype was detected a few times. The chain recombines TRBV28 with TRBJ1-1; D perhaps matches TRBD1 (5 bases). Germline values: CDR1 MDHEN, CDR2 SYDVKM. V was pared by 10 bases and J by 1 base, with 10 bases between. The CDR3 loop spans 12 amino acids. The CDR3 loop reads CATRQRNTEAFF. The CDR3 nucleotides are TGTGCCACCAGACAGCGGAACACTGAAGCTTTCTTT. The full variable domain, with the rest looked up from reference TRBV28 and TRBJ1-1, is DVKVTQSSRYLVKRTGEKVFLECVQDMDHENMFWYRQDPGLGLRLIYFSYDVKMKEKGDIPEGYSVSREKKERFSLILESASTNQTSMYLCATRQRNTEAFFGQGTRLTVV.